One T cell receptor beta chain is described in this entry. The V segment lost 6 bases and the J segment 11 bases; nucleotides outside the gene matches: 13. CDR1 and CDR2 from the germline V gene are MNHEY and SVGAGI. This CDR3 region has 14 residues. Recruits, aged roughly 18 to 89 years, lived in some 25 US areas. Categorization into cohorts depended on clinical history that participants reported. Within 2 weeks of study entry, exposed participants had contacted a PCR-confirmed or clinician-diagnosed COVID-19 case. The record originates from a study of blood T cell repertoires in COVID-19. Study-level background: T cells, B-cell-depleted T cells, or PBMCs provided the cDNA or gDNA that served as material.

The repertoire was sequenced with immunoSEQ multiplex PCR; TCRdb's copy has only in-frame clones and lacks some. The data show 200,000 to 250,000 clones, 83% seen once. This clonotype originated in a woman aged 45-60 years who had been exposed to COVID-19. Source material: PBMCs or T cells enriched from blood (not recorded which). The chain links TRBV6-5 to TRBJ1-1; 9 bases line up with TRBD1. The CDR3 DNA follows: TGTGCCAGCAGAAGACAGGGGGACCGTTCGGGCGCTTTCTTT. Translating gives CASRRQGDRSGAFF.